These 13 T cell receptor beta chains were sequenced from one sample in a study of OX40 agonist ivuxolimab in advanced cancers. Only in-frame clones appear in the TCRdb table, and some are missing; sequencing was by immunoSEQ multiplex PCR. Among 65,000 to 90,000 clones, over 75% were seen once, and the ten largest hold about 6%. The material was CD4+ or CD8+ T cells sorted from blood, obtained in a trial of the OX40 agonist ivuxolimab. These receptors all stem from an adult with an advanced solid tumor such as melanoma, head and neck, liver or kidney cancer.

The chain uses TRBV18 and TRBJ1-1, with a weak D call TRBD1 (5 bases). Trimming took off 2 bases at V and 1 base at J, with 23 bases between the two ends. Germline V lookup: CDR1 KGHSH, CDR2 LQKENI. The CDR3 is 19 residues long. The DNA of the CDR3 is TGTGCCAGCTCACCAAGAGATGGAGCAGGGTCTACGGGGAACACTGAAGCTTTCTTT. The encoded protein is CASSPRDGAGSTGNTEAFF.

CDR3 residues: CASRYAGQGRTEAFF. CDR3 nucleotide sequence: TGTGCCAGCAGGTATGCCGGACAGGGGAGGACTGAAGCTTTCTTT. The V call is TRBV6-6, the J call TRBJ1-1; the match to TRBD1 covers 9 bases. Trimming took 6 bases from V and 5 from J; bases not matched to a gene: 10. Per germline, CDR1 MNHNY and CDR2 SVGAGI (reference sequence). This CDR3 contains 15 residues.

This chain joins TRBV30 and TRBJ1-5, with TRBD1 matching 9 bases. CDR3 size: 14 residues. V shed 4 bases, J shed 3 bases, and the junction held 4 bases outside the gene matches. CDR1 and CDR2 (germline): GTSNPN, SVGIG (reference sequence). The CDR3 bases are TGTGCCTGGACTCGGGACAGGGTCAATCAGCCCCAGCATTTT. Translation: CAWTRDRVNQPQHF.

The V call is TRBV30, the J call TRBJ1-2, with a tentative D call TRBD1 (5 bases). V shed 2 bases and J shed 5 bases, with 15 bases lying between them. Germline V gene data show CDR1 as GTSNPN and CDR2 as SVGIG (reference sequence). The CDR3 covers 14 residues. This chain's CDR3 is CAWSTTGRGYGYTF. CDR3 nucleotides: TGTGCCTGGAGTACCACGGGGAGGGGATATGGCTACACCTTC.

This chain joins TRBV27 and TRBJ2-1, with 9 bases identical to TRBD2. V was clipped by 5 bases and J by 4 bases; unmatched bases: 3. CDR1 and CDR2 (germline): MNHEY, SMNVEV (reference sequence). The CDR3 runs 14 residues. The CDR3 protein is CASSGGGVYNEQFF. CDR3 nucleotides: TGTGCCAGCAGTGGCGGGGGGGTTTACAATGAGCAGTTCTTC.

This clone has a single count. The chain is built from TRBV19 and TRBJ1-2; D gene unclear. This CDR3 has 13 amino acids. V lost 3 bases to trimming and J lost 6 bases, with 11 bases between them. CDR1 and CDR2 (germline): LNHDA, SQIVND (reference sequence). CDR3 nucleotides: TGTGCCAGTAGTATCCCAACCGTACATGGCTACACCTTC. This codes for CASSIPTVHGYTF.

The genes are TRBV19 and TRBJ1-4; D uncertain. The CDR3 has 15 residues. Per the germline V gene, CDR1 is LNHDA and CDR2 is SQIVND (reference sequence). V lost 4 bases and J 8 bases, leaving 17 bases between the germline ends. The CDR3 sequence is CASSKGTQMEEKLFF. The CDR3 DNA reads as TGTGCCAGTAGTAAGGGTACTCAGATGGAGGAAAAACTGTTTTTT.

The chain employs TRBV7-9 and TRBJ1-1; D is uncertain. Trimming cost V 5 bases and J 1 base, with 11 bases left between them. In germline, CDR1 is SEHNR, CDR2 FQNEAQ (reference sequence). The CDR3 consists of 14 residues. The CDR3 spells CASSLTTRNTEAFF. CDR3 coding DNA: TGTGCCAGCAGCCTGACGACCCGGAACACTGAAGCTTTCTTT.

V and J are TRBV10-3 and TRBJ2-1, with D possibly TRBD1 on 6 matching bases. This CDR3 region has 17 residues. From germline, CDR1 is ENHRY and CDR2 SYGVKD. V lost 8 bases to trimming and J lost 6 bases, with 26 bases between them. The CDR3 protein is CAISEGKEAGDSNEQFF. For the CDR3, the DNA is TGTGCCATCTCCGAGGGGAAGGAGGCAGGGGATAGCAATGAGCAGTTCTTC.

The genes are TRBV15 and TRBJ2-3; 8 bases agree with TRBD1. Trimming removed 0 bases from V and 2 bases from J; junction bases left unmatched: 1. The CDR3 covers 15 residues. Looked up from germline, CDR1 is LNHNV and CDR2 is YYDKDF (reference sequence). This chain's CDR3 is CATSRDQGATDTQYF. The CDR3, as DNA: TGTGCCACCAGCAGAGATCAGGGGGCCACAGATACGCAGTATTTT. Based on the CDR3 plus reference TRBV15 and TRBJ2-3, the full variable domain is DAMVIQNPRYQVTQFGKPVTLSCSQTLNHNVMYWYQQKSSQAPKLLFHYYDKDFNNEADTPDNFQSRRPNTSFCFLDIRSPGLGDTAMYLCATSRDQGATDTQYFGPGTRLTVL.

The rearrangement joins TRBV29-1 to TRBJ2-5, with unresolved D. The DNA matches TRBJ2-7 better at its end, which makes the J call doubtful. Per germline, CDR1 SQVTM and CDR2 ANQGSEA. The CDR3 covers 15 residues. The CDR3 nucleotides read TGCAGCGTTGAAAGCCCTCAGGACCCGTCGGACGAGCAGTACTTC. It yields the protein CSVESPQDPSDEQYF.

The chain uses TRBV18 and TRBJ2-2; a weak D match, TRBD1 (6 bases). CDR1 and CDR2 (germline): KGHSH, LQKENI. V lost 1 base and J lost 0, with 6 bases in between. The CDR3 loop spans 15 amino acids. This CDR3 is CASSPRTANTGELFF. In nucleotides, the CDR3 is TGTGCCAGCTCACCACGGACAGCGAACACCGGGGAGCTGTTTTTT. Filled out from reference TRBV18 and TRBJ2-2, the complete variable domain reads NAGVMQNPRHLVRRRGQEARLRCSPMKGHSHVYWYRQLPEEGLKFMVYLQKENIIDESGMPKERFSAEFPKEGPSILRIQQVVRGDSAAYFCASSPRTANTGELFFGEGSRLTVL.

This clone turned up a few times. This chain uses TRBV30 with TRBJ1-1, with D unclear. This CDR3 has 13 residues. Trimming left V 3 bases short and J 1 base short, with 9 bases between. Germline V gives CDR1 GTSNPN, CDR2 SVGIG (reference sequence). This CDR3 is CAWSSIRNTEAFF. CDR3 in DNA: TGTGCCTGGAGCTCCATCCGGAACACTGAAGCTTTCTTT.